The subject of this entry is one TCR beta chain. Its antigen is not identified. Method: immunoSEQ multiplex PCR; TCRdb's copy keeps in-frame clones and lacks some. Among 4,000 to 6,000 clones listed, 70% to 80% were seen once. The data belong to a study of T cell repertoires in ileal Crohn's disease. About the research overall: Approximately 35% were active smokers at surgery; median disease duration was nearly eight years. Postoperative therapy was given to about half: some eleven thiopurines, some 18 anti-TNF agents. Study results and limitations: Clonal expansions were more frequent in active smokers than non-smokers at surgery.

The sample consisted of ileal tissue. This receptor was taken from an adult with Crohn's disease.

The CDR3 nucleotides read TGTGCCAGCAGCCTCGGGGGGCCGACGGATACGCAGTATTTT. As protein: CASSLGGPTDTQYF. The rearrangement joins TRBV2 to TRBJ2-3, with D possibly being TRBD2 (7 bases). The ends were cut back, 6 bases at V and 6 bases at J, with 16 bases in the middle. The CDR3 length is 14 residues. From germline, CDR1 is SNHLY and CDR2 FYNNEI.